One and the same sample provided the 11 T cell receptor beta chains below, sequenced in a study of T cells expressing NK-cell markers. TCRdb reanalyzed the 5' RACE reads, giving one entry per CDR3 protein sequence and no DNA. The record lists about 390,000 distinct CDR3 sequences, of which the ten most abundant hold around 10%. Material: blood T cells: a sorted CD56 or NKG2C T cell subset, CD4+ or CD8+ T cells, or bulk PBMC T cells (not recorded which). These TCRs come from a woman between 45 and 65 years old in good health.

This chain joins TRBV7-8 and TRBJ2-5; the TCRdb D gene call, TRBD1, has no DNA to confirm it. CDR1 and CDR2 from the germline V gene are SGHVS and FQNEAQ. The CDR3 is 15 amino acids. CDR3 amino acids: CASSTQGAGAETQYF. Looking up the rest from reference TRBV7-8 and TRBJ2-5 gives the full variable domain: GAGVSQSPRYKVAKRGQDVALRCDPISGHVSLFWYQQALGQGPEFLTYFQNEAQLDKSGLPSDRFFAERPEGSVSTLKIQRTQQEDSAVYLCASSTQGAGAETQYFGPGTRLLVL.

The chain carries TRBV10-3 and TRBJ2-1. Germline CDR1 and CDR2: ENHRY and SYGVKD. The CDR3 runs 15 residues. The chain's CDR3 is CAISEVGGSYNEQFF.

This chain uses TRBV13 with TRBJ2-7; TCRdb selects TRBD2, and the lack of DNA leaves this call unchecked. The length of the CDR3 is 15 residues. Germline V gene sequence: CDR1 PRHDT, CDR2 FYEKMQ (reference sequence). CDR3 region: CASSAATSGSYEQYF.

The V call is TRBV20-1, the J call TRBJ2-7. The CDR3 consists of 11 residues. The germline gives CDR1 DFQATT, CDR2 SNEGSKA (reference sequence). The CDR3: CSAGQAYEQYF.

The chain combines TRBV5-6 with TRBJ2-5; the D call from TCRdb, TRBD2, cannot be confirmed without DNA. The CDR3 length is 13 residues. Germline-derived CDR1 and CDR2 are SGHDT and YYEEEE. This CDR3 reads CASSPAIEETQYF.

CDR3 residues: CASSGGTGIKETQYF. This chain links TRBV9 with TRBJ2-5; TCRdb selects TRBD1, and the lack of DNA leaves this call unchecked. The CDR3 totals 15 residues. Germline V gives CDR1 SGDLS, CDR2 YYNGEE.

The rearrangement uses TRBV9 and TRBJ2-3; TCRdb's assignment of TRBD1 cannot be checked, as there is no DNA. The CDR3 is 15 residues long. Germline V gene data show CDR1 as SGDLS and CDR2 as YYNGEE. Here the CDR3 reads CASSESGTGSDTQYF.

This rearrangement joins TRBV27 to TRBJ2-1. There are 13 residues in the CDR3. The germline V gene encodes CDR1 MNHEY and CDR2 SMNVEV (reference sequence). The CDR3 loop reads CASSLYDSNEQFF.

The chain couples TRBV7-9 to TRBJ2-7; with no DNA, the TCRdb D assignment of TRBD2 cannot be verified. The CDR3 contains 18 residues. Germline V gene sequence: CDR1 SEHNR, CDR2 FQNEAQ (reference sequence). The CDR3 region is CASSSSGSEGWMIYEQYF.

Here the CDR3 reads CASSLAISNTEAFF. The genes are TRBV5-1 and TRBJ1-1. There are 14 residues in the CDR3. Germline V gene sequence: CDR1 SGHRS, CDR2 YFSETQ.

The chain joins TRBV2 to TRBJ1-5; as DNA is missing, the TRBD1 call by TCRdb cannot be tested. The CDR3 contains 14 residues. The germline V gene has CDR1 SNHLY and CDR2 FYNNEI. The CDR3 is CASSFRGANQPQHF. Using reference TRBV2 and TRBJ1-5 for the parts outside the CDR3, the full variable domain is EPEVTQTPSHQVTQMGQEVILRCVPISNHLYFYWYRQILGQKVEFLVSFYNNEISEKSEIFDDQFSVERPDGSNFTLKIRSTKLEDSAMYFCASSFRGANQPQHFGDGTRLSIL.